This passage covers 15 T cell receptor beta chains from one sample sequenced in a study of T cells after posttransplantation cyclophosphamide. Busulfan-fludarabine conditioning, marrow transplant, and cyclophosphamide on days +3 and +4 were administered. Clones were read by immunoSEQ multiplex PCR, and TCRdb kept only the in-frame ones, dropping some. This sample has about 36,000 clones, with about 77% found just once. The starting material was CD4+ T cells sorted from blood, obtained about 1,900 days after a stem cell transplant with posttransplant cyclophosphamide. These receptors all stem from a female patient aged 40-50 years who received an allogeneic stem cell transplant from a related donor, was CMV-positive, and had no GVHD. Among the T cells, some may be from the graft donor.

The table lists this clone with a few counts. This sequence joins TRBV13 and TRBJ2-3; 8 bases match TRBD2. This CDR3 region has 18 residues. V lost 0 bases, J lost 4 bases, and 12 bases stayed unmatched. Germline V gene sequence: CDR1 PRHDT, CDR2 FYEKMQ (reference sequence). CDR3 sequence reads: CASSLGLLGIAGSDTQYF. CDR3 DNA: TGTGCCAGCAGCTTAGGCCTCTTAGGGATAGCGGGGTCAGATACGCAGTATTTT. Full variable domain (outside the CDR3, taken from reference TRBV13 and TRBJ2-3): AAGVIQSPRHLIKEKRETATLKCYPIPRHDTVYWYQQGPGQDPQFLISFYEKMQSDKGSIPDRFSAQQFSDYHSELNMSSLELGDSALYFCASSLGLLGIAGSDTQYFGPGTRLTVL.

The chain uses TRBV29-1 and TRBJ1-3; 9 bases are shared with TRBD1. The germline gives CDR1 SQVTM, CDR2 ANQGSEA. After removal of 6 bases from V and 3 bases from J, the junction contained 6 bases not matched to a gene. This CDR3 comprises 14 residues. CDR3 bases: TGCAGCGTGCAGACAGGGGGAAGTGGAAACACCATATATTTT. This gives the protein CSVQTGGSGNTIYF.

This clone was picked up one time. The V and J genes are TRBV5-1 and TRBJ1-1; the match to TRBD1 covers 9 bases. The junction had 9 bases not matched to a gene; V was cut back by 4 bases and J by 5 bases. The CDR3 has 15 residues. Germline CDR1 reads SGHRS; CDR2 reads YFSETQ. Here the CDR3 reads CASSPGDRVYTEAFF. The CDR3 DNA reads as TGCGCCAGCAGCCCGGGGGACAGGGTTTATACTGAAGCTTTCTTT.

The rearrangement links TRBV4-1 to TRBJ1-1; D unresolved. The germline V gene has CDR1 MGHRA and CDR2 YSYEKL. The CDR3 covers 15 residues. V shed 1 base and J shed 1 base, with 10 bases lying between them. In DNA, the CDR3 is TGCGCCAGCAGCCAAGGACAAATTACGAACACTGAAGCTTTCTTT. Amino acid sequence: CASSQGQITNTEAFF.

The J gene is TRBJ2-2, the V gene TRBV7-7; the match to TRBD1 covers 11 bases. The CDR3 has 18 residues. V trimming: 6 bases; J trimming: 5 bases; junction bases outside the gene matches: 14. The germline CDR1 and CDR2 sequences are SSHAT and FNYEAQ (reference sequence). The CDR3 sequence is CASSRDWTGGSRTGELFF. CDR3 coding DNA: TGTGCCAGCAGTAGGGATTGGACAGGGGGCAGTAGGACCGGGGAGCTGTTTTTT.

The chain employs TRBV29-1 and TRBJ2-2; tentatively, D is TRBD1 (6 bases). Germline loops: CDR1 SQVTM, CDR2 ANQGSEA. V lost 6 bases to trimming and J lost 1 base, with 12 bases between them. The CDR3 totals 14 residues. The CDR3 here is CSVYPTGNTGELFF. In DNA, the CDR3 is TGCAGCGTGTATCCGACAGGGAACACCGGGGAGCTGTTTTTT.

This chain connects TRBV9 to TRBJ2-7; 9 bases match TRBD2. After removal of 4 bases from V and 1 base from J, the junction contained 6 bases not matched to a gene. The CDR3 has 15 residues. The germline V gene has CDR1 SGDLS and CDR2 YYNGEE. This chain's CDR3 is CASSPLAGRSYEQYF. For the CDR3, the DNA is TGTGCCAGCAGCCCTCTAGCGGGGAGATCCTACGAGCAGTACTTC.

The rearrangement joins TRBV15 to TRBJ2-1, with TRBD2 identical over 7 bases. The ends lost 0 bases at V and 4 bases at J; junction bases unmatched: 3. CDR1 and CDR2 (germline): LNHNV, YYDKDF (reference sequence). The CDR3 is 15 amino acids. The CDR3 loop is CATSRDQAGYNEQFF. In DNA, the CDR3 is TGTGCCACCAGCAGAGATCAAGCGGGATACAATGAGCAGTTCTTC.

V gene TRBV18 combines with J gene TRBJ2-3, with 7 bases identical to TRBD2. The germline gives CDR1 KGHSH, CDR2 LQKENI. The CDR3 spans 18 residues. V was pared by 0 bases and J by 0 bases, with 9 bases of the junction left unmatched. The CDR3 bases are TGTGCCAGCTCACCACCTCCCGGGGTAGCGGGTAGCACAGATACGCAGTATTTT. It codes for CASSPPPGVAGSTDTQYF.

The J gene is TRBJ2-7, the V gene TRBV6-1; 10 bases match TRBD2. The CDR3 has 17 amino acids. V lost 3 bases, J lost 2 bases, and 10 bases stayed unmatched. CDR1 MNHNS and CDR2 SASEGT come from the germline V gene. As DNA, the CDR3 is TGTGCCAGCAGTGACCCCAGGGCGAGCGGGGGGGCCTACGAGCAGTACTTC. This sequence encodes CASSDPRASGGAYEQYF.

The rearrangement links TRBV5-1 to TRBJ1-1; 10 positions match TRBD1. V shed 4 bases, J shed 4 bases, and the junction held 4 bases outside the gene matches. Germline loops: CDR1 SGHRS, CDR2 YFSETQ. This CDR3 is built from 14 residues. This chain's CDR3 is CASSPRTGGTEAFF. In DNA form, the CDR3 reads TGCGCCAGCAGCCCCAGGACAGGGGGCACTGAAGCTTTCTTT.

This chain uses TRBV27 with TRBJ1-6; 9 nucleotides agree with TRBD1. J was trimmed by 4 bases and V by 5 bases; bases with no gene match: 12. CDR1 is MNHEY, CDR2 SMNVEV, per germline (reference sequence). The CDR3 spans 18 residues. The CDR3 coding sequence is TGTGCCAGCAGTCGCGGGACAGGGCCCTATTTTTATAATTCACCCCTCCACTTT. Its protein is CASSRGTGPYFYNSPLHF.

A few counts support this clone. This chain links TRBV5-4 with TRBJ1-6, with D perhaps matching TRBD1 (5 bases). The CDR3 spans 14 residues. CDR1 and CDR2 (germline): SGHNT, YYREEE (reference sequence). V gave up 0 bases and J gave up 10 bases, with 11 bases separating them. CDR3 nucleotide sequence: TGTGCCAGCAGCTTGGAGCAGGGTAGGTCACCCCTCCACTTT. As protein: CASSLEQGRSPLHF.

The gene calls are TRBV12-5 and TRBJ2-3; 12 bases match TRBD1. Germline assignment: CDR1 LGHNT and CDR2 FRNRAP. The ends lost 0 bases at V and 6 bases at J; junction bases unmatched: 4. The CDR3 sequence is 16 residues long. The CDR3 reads CASGLVSGTGGDTQYF. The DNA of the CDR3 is TGTGCTAGTGGTTTGGTAAGCGGGACAGGGGGCGATACGCAGTATTTT.

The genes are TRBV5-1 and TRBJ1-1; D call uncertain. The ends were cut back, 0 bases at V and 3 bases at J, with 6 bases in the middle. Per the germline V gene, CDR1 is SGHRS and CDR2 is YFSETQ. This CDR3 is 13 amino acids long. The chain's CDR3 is CASSLGPDTEAFF. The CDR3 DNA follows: TGCGCCAGCAGCTTGGGTCCTGACACTGAAGCTTTCTTT.